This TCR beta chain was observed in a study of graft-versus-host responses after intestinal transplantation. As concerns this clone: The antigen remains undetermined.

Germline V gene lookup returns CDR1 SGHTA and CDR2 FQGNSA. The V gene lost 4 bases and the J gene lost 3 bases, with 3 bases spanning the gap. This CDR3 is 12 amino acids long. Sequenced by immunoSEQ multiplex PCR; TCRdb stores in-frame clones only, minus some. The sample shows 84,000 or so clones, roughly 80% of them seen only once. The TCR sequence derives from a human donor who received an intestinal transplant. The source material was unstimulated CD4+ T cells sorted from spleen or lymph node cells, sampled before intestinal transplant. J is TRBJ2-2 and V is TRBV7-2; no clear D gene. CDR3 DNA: TGTGCCAGCAGCTCCGACACCGGGGAGCTGTTTTTT. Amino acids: CASSSDTGELFF.